The 20 T cell receptor beta chains reported below all come from one sample, sequenced in a study of PD-1 blockade in classical Hodgkin lymphoma. Autologous stem cell transplantation was followed by relapse in every patient, and brentuximab vedotin exposure varied. Repertoires were generated with immunoSEQ multiplex PCR, while TCRdb's copy carries only in-frame clones and drops some. The sample holds around 19,000 clones, approximately 72% seen once. Sequenced here: peripheral blood mononuclear cells (PBMCs), sampled at baseline. These TCRs come from a human donor with classical Hodgkin lymphoma.

This clone appeared once. The V call is TRBV2, the J call TRBJ2-3; weak D call: TRBD1 (6 bases). Germline CDR1 reads SNHLY; CDR2 reads FYNNEI. V was cut by 2 bases and J by 1 base, with 10 bases left in between. The CDR3 runs to 15 residues. CDR3 sequence reads: CASSETGLGTDTQYF. CDR3 DNA sequence: TGTGCCAGCAGTGAAACAGGGCTTGGCACAGATACGCAGTATTTT.

This clone has a single count. The chain is built from TRBV7-2 and TRBJ2-7; 12 bases match TRBD2. The ends lost 1 base at V and 2 bases at J; junction bases unmatched: 0. Looked up from germline, CDR1 is SGHTA and CDR2 is FQGNSA. The CDR3 sequence is 15 residues long. CDR3 nucleotide sequence: TGTGCCAGCAGCTTAGGACTAGCGGGGGCCTACGAGCAGTACTTC. Amino acid sequence: CASSLGLAGAYEQYF. Together with reference TRBV7-2 and TRBJ2-7, the CDR3 gives the full variable domain: GAGVSQSPSNKVTEKGKDVELRCDPISGHTALYWYRQSLGQGLEFLIYFQGNSAPDKSGLPSDRFSAERTGGSVSTLTIQRTQQEDSAVYLCASSLGLAGAYEQYFGPGTRLTVT.

By share of the sample, this clone is medium-sized. This chain uses TRBV19 with TRBJ1-1, with D tentatively TRBD1 (6 bases). The V gene lost 1 base and the J gene lost 5 bases, with 14 bases spanning the gap. CDR3 length: 15 amino acids. Per the germline V gene, CDR1 is LNHDA and CDR2 is SQIVND (reference sequence). For the CDR3, the DNA is TGTGCCAGTAGTATAGCAACAGGGCCTGAGACTGAAGCTTTCTTT. Its translation: CASSIATGPETEAFF.

The chain links TRBV28 to TRBJ2-3; D unclear. CDR1 is MDHEN, CDR2 SYDVKM, per germline. Trimming removed 6 bases at V and 0 bases at J, with 13 bases between. This CDR3 is built from 15 residues. CDR3 residues: CASSYTAASTDTQYF. The CDR3 DNA reads as TGTGCCAGCAGCTATACTGCTGCTAGCACAGATACGCAGTATTTT.

The chain uses TRBV4-1 and TRBJ2-7, with D maybe TRBD1 (6 bases). The CDR3 runs 15 residues. V was shortened by 0 bases and J by 2 bases, with 11 bases between the two germline ends. Germline-derived CDR1 and CDR2 are MGHRA and YSYEKL. For the CDR3, the DNA is TGCGCCAGCAGCCAAGAGGACAGTGCCACCTACGAGCAGTACTTC. This sequence encodes CASSQEDSATYEQYF.

The chain combines TRBV5-1 with TRBJ2-1; D is unresolved. The CDR3 contains 11 residues. The germline CDR1 and CDR2 sequences are SGHRS and YFSETQ. V lost 2 bases to trimming and J lost 4 bases, with 1 base between them. The DNA of the CDR3 is TGCGCCAGCAGCTTATACAATGAGCAGTTCTTC. Amino acid sequence: CASSLYNEQFF.

The chain is built from TRBV28 and TRBJ2-2, with D maybe TRBD1 (6 bases). The germline V gene has CDR1 MDHEN and CDR2 SYDVKM. There are 15 residues in the CDR3. V lost 1 base and J 3 bases, leaving 9 bases between the germline ends. The CDR3 loop is CASSLLDSDTGELFF. CDR3 DNA: TGTGCCAGCAGTTTATTGGACAGCGACACCGGGGAGCTGTTTTTT.

The J gene is TRBJ1-3, the V gene TRBV9; 8 bases are a match to TRBD1. The germline gives CDR1 SGDLS, CDR2 YYNGEE. This CDR3 is 17 amino acids long. V shed 3 bases and J 0 bases; nucleotides not matched to a gene: 8. CDR3 bases: TGTGCCAGCAGCGAGGGGGGGACAGGTTTCTCTGGAAACACCATATATTTT. It yields the protein CASSEGGTGFSGNTIYF.

This chain's CDR3 is CAINTRGGGNEQFF. The CDR3 nucleotides read TGTGCCATCAACACGCGGGGGGGCGGGAATGAGCAGTTCTTC. The V gene is TRBV10-3, the J gene TRBJ2-1, with 9 nucleotides matching TRBD2. CDR3 length: 14 residues. The junction had 8 bases not matched to a gene; V was cut back by 7 bases and J by 7 bases. Germline CDR1 and CDR2: ENHRY and SYGVKD.

J is TRBJ2-3 and V is TRBV27; D is undetermined. CDR1 is MNHEY, CDR2 SMNVEV, per germline (reference sequence). The V end was cut by 2 bases, the J end by 2 bases, with 8 bases between. The CDR3 spans 14 residues. The CDR3: CASSLSPNTDTQYF. The CDR3 region has the DNA TGTGCCAGCAGTTTAAGTCCAAACACAGATACGCAGTATTTT.

The chain carries TRBV7-6 and TRBJ2-2, with a possible D match to TRBD1 (6 bases). The ends were cut back, 5 bases at V and 7 bases at J, with 14 bases in the middle. The CDR3 covers 14 residues. Germline V gives CDR1 SGHVS, CDR2 FNYEAQ. Here the CDR3 DNA reads TGTGCCAGCAGCCATGCCGACAGGCGCGGGGAGCTGTTTTTT. Encoded protein: CASSHADRRGELFF.

This sequence joins TRBV4-1 and TRBJ1-5; no definite D call. The germline V gene has CDR1 MGHRA and CDR2 YSYEKL. This CDR3 has 15 residues. Trimming took off 1 base at V and 1 base at J, with 8 bases between the two ends. As DNA, the CDR3 is TGCGCCAGCAGCCAAGTGTACGGGAGCAATCAGCCCCAGCATTTT. It specifies CASSQVYGSNQPQHF.

This clone was detected only once. This chain connects TRBV6-5 to TRBJ1-1; 8 bases map to TRBD1. Germline loops: CDR1 MNHEY, CDR2 SVGAGI. The trim removed 6 bases at V and 5 bases at J, leaving 8 bases unmatched. This CDR3 has 14 residues. The CDR3 nucleotides read TGTGCCAGCAGCCGGACAGGGAAAATGACTGAAGCTTTCTTT. The encoded protein is CASSRTGKMTEAFF.

With regard to this clone: One junction end disagrees with the germline gene, perhaps due to a read error. This rearrangement joins TRBV7-3 to TRBJ2-1; 9 bases match TRBD2. CDR3 length equals 15 residues. Germline loops: CDR1 SGHTA, CDR2 FQGTGA. The CDR3 loop is CASSLAGGGYNGQFF. CDR3 DNA: TGTGCCAGCAGCTTAGCGGGAGGGGGATACAATGGGCAGTTCTTC.

This sequence joins TRBV2 and TRBJ1-5, with a weak D call TRBD1 (6 bases). This CDR3 is built from 14 residues. Trimming took off 4 bases at V and 2 bases at J, with 9 bases between the two ends. Germline CDR1 and CDR2: SNHLY and FYNNEI. The CDR3 is CASSATGRNQPQHF. The CDR3 DNA reads as TGTGCCAGCAGTGCTACAGGGCGCAATCAGCCCCAGCATTTT.

The chain carries TRBV10-3 and TRBJ2-5; 7 bases are a match to TRBD1. This CDR3 spans 15 amino acids. The germline V gene encodes CDR1 ENHRY and CDR2 SYGVKD. V shed 7 bases and J 2 bases; nucleotides not matched to a gene: 10. CDR3 residues: CAIMERTGLQETQYF. CDR3 DNA: TGTGCCATCATGGAGCGGACAGGTCTGCAAGAGACCCAGTACTTC.

The chain recombines TRBV19 with TRBJ1-5; tentative D call: TRBD1 (5 bases). CDR3 length: 15 residues. Trimming cost V 5 bases and J 5 bases, with 16 bases left between them. Germline V gene data show CDR1 as LNHDA and CDR2 as SQIVND (reference sequence). In nucleotides, the CDR3 is TGTGCCAGTAGTCCCACAGGAGGCTACTATCAGCCCCAGCATTTT. Its translation: CASSPTGGYYQPQHF.

The V and J genes are TRBV7-9 and TRBJ2-1, with 13 positions matching TRBD2. V trimming: 6 bases; J trimming: 15 bases; junction bases outside the gene matches: 8. Germline V gene sequence: CDR1 SEHNR, CDR2 FQNEAQ (reference sequence). The CDR3 has 13 residues. This CDR3 is CASSSLAGGPPFF. CDR3 nucleotide sequence: TGTGCCAGCAGTTCACTAGCGGGGGGGCCGCCGTTCTTC.

This chain joins TRBV5-1 and TRBJ2-2, with 8 bases aligning to TRBD2. The CDR3 covers 16 residues. J was trimmed by 6 bases and V by 0 bases; bases with no gene match: 7. CDR1 and CDR2 from the germline V gene are SGHRS and YFSETQ. For the CDR3, the DNA is TGCGCCAGCAGCTTGGCCGGGATCGGGGGGGCCGGGGAGCTGTTTTTT. Amino acid sequence: CASSLAGIGGAGELFF.

This rearrangement joins TRBV5-1 to TRBJ1-2; D gene ambiguous. Germline CDR1 reads SGHRS; CDR2 reads YFSETQ. Trimming removed 0 bases from V and 7 bases from J, with 10 bases in between. The CDR3 is made up of 13 amino acids. CDR3 in DNA: TGCGCCAGCAGCTTGGGATCTGAATCTGGCTACACCTTC. It is translated as CASSLGSESGYTF.